The source of this TCR beta chain is a study of shared clonotypes between healthy human individuals. The study's findings and limits: Rarefaction curves obtained for sorted subsets showed sequencing incomplete despite large depth.

Original processing notes: ImmunoSEQ only sent back junction sequences with no quality scores, so filtering was done differently. Assay used: immunoSEQ multiplex PCR; TCRdb lists only in-frame clones, some missing. From that table come the V and J calls and clone size; the DNA was used to work out D and trimming. The sample carries approximately 1.5 million clones, approximately 98.5% recorded once. V lost 4 bases and J 4 bases, leaving 14 bases between the germline ends. Per the germline V gene, CDR1 is SNHLY and CDR2 is FYNNEI. This CDR3 region has 14 residues. This clone has only one observation. Its cognate antigen is unknown.

The V and J genes are TRBV2 and TRBJ2-7; D ambiguous. This sequence was found in a man in his thirties or forties in good health. The specimen was naive CD4+ T cells sorted from blood. The subset was: CD45RA+ positively selected. The CDR3 bases are TGTGCCAGCAGTGCAGCACCTCTTGGGTACGAGCAGTACTTC. It translates to CASSAAPLGYEQYF.